This is a list of T cell receptor beta chains from one sample in a study of T cell responses to AZD1222 COVID-19 vaccine. Sequencing used immunoSEQ multiplex PCR; TCRdb keeps in-frame clones, though not all of them. The data hold under 150,000 clones, with 90% observed a single time. The sample here was peripheral blood, taken on day 0 of AZD1222 vaccination. The receptors originated from an adult in good health. The CDR3 runs from the conserved cysteine through the conserved F or W. Each record gives: clone size, V gene, D gene, J gene, CDR3 protein, CDR3 DNA. A D gene is named only where the DNA matches it firmly. Rows may omit the clone size; those that give it use once, few, many or a size class.

size: .; V: TRBV19; D: TRBD2; J: TRBJ2-1; CDR3: CASSMPSGRDEQFF; DNA: TGTGCCAGTAGTATGCCTAGCGGGAGGGATGAGCAGTTCTTC
size: few; V: TRBV4-3; D: .; J: TRBJ1-5; CDR3: CASSQDRFSNQPQHF; DNA: TGCGCCAGCAGCCAAGACAGGTTCAGCAATCAGCCCCAGCATTTT
size: .; V: TRBV5-4; D: TRBD1; J: TRBJ1-2; CDR3: CASSPGTGLLNYGYTF; DNA: TGTGCCAGCAGCCCCGGGACAGGGCTCCTAAACTATGGCTACACCTTC
size: few; V: TRBV4-1; D: .; J: TRBJ1-2; CDR3: CASSHPTRGVHGYTF; DNA: TGCGCCAGCAGCCATCCCACGCGGGGGGTTCATGGCTACACCTTC
size: once; V: TRBV7-6; D: .; J: TRBJ2-5; CDR3: CASSLSETQYF; DNA: TGTGCCAGCAGCTTATCAGAGACCCAGTACTTC
size: few; V: TRBV7-6; D: .; J: TRBJ1-3; CDR3: CASSLNTRFSGNTIYF; DNA: TGTGCCAGCAGCTTAAATACGAGATTCTCTGGAAACACCATATATTTT
size: .; V: TRBV7-9; D: TRBD2; J: TRBJ2-1; CDR3: CASSLRTLAGGENNEQFF; DNA: TGTGCCAGCAGCCTACGAACACTAGCGGGAGGGGAGAACAATGAGCAGTTCTTC
size: .; V: TRBV19; D: .; J: TRBJ1-5; CDR3: CASSPSPRRGNQPQHF; DNA: TGTGCCAGTAGCCCAAGCCCCCGGCGGGGGAATCAGCCCCAGCATTTT
size: .; V: TRBV5-6; D: .; J: TRBJ1-2; CDR3: CASSLGGSNYGYTF; DNA: TGTGCCAGCAGCTTGGGAGGGTCGAACTATGGCTACACCTTC
size: .; V: TRBV9; D: TRBD1; J: TRBJ2-5; CDR3: CASSVRDSRFSETQYF; DNA: TGTGCCAGCAGCGTCCGGGACAGCCGGTTCTCGGAGACCCAGTACTTC
size: .; V: TRBV6-2/TRBV6-3; D: .; J: TRBJ1-1; CDR3: CASSSLSNTEAFF; DNA: TGTGCCAGCAGTTCCCTCTCGAACACTGAAGCTTTCTTT
size: .; V: TRBV7-2; D: .; J: TRBJ2-3; CDR3: CASSLGKQAGSTDTQYF; DNA: TGTGCCAGCAGCTTAGGGAAACAAGCGGGTAGCACAGATACGCAGTATTTT
size: once; V: TRBV4-1; D: .; J: TRBJ1-5; CDR3: CASSQDDDRLGPQHF; DNA: TGCGCCAGCAGCCAAGATGACGACCGACTGGGGCCCCAGCATTTT
size: few; V: TRBV30; D: .; J: TRBJ1-6; CDR3: CAWTSDLYNSPLHF; DNA: TGTGCCTGGACTTCGGACCTTTATAATTCACCCCTCCACTTT
size: .; V: TRBV27; D: .; J: TRBJ2-3; CDR3: CASSPLPSTDTQYF; DNA: TGTGCCAGCAGTCCACTCCCCTCCACAGATACGCAGTATTTT
size: .; V: TRBV30; D: .; J: TRBJ2-2; CDR3: CAWIRRGDSTGELFF; DNA: TGTGCCTGGATAAGGCGCGGGGACTCCACCGGGGAGCTGTTTTTT
size: .; V: TRBV13; D: .; J: TRBJ1-1; CDR3: CASTKYGKENTEAFF; DNA: TGTGCCAGCACCAAATATGGTAAAGAGAACACTGAAGCTTTCTTT
size: .; V: TRBV5-1; D: TRBD1; J: TRBJ2-7; CDR3: CASSYRQGMAYEQYF; DNA: TGCGCCAGCAGCTACCGACAGGGGATGGCCTACGAGCAGTACTTC
size: .; V: TRBV30; D: .; J: TRBJ2-6; CDR3: CAWKISGANVLTF; DNA: TGTGCCTGGAAGATCTCTGGGGCCAACGTCCTGACTTTC
size: .; V: TRBV7-2; D: .; J: TRBJ2-7; CDR3: CASSLVGAFHEQYF; DNA: TGTGCCAGCAGCTTAGTCGGCGCTTTCCACGAGCAGTACTTC
size: .; V: TRBV19; D: .; J: TRBJ2-1; CDR3: CASSGPSSSYNEQFF; DNA: TGTGCCAGTAGTGGGCCGTCAAGCTCCTACAATGAGCAGTTCTTC
size: .; V: TRBV11-2; D: .; J: TRBJ1-1; CDR3: CASSSGTEAFF; DNA: TGTGCCAGCAGCTCCGGTACTGAAGCTTTCTTT
size: .; V: TRBV6-5; D: .; J: TRBJ2-2; CDR3: CAGGNTGELFF; DNA: TGTGCCGGGGGGAACACCGGGGAGCTGTTTTTT
size: .; V: TRBV7-9; D: .; J: TRBJ1-6; CDR3: CASSPARRDSPLHF; DNA: TGTGCCAGCAGCCCAGCCCGGAGGGATTCACCCCTCCACTTT
size: once; V: TRBV10-1; D: .; J: TRBJ2-7; CDR3: CATAPKTYEQYF; DNA: TGCGCCACCGCTCCGAAAACCTACGAGCAGTACTTC
size: .; V: TRBV5-8; D: TRBD1; J: TRBJ2-7; CDR3: CASSFRDRRDEQYF; DNA: TGTGCCAGCAGCTTCCGGGACAGAAGGGACGAGCAGTACTTC
size: few; V: TRBV27; D: .; J: TRBJ1-1; CDR3: CASTSPGAQEAFF; DNA: TGTGCCAGCACTTCTCCAGGGGCTCAAGAAGCTTTCTTT
size: once; V: TRBV4-3; D: .; J: TRBJ2-7; CDR3: CASSQDRTAYEQYF; DNA: TGCGCCAGCAGCCAAGATAGAACAGCCTACGAGCAGTACTTC
size: .; V: TRBV5-4; D: TRBD2; J: TRBJ2-1; CDR3: CASSLESGLAGYNEQFF; DNA: TGTGCCAGCAGCTTGGAATCGGGACTAGCGGGCTACAATGAGCAGTTCTTC
size: once; V: TRBV5-1; D: .; J: TRBJ2-1; CDR3: CASSLGHDEQFF; DNA: TGCGCCAGCAGCTTGGGGCACGATGAGCAGTTCTTC
size: .; V: TRBV19; D: .; J: TRBJ2-3; CDR3: CASRAGMTDTQYF; DNA: TGTGCCAGTAGGGCAGGGATGACAGATACGCAGTATTTT
size: once; V: TRBV10-3; D: .; J: TRBJ1-5; CDR3: CAISPVLNQPQHF; DNA: TGTGCCATCAGTCCCGTCCTCAATCAGCCCCAGCATTTT
size: .; V: TRBV29-1; D: .; J: TRBJ1-2; CDR3: CSEGDGVYGYTF; DNA: TGCAGCGAGGGAGACGGGGTTTATGGCTACACCTTC
size: .; V: TRBV6-1; D: TRBD1; J: TRBJ1-6; CDR3: CASRELNRGRFGLDSPLHF; DNA: TGTGCCAGCAGGGAACTTAACAGGGGAAGGTTTGGTTTGGATTCACCCCTCCACTTT
size: .; V: TRBV5-1; D: TRBD1; J: TRBJ1-6; CDR3: CASSQTGRSYNSPLHF; DNA: TGCGCCAGCAGCCAGACAGGGCGCTCCTATAATTCACCCCTCCACTTT
size: .; V: TRBV6-5; D: TRBD1; J: TRBJ1-2; CDR3: CASSYSQGVLWGYTF; DNA: TGTGCCAGCAGTTACTCACAGGGGGTTCTTTGGGGCTACACCTTC
size: .; V: TRBV11-2; D: .; J: TRBJ2-1; CDR3: CASSLEPEQFF; DNA: TGTGCCAGCAGCTTAGAGCCCGAGCAGTTCTTC
size: .; V: TRBV11-3; D: .; J: TRBJ2-6; CDR3: CASSEGGSGANVLTF; DNA: TGTGCCAGCAGCGAAGGGGGCTCTGGGGCCAACGTCCTGACTTTC
size: .; V: TRBV7-9; D: .; J: TRBJ1-2; CDR3: CASSLGRSGYGYTF; DNA: TGTGCCAGCAGCTTAGGACGGTCTGGGTATGGCTACACCTTC
size: few; V: TRBV7-2; D: .; J: TRBJ2-7; CDR3: CASSFWQGSSYEQYF; DNA: TGTGCCAGCAGCTTCTGGCAGGGAAGCTCCTACGAGCAGTACTTC
size: .; V: TRBV6-2/TRBV6-3; D: .; J: TRBJ1-1; CDR3: CASSYLGGTEAFF; DNA: TGTGCCAGCAGTTACTTGGGAGGCACTGAAGCTTTCTTT
size: .; V: TRBV19; D: .; J: TRBJ2-7; CDR3: CASSKGGLYEQYF; DNA: TGTGCCAGTAGTAAGGGGGGGCTCTACGAGCAGTACTTC
size: .; V: TRBV10-3; D: .; J: TRBJ1-2; CDR3: CAISNTTGSNIGGYTF; DNA: TGTGCCATCAGTAATACCACAGGATCCAATATCGGGGGCTACACCTTC
size: .; V: TRBV29-1; D: TRBD1; J: TRBJ2-7; CDR3: CSVSRNRGVEQYF; DNA: TGCAGCGTTTCCCGAAACAGGGGAGTGGAGCAGTACTTC
size: .; V: TRBV5-4; D: TRBD2; J: TRBJ2-6; CDR3: CASSAGTSGIGANVLTF; DNA: TGTGCCAGCAGCGCCGGGACTAGCGGGATTGGGGCCAACGTCCTGACTTTC